The clone carrying this T cell receptor beta chain has a handful of counts. The antigen remains unidentified. This sample is drawn from a study of tumor and adjacent non-tumor tissue in lung cancer. Study-level background: There were roughly 11 adenocarcinoma, 2 squamous cell carcinoma and 1 small cell lung cancer cases. Samples averaged around 4.2 million productive TCRbeta reads each.

Germline assignment: CDR1 SGHNT and CDR2 YYREEE (reference sequence). V was cut by 2 bases and J by 3 bases, with 12 bases left in between. The CDR3 length is 15 residues. Study conclusions and caveats: Tumor repertoires had a smaller top 100 clone share than normal lung. Significantly higher TCR diversity was found in tumor than normal lung.

The library came from three nested PCR rounds adapted from ARM-PCR protocols. MiXCR was run by TCRdb on the multiplex PCR reads, yielding one entry per CDR3 protein. The sample lists 100,000 to 150,000 distinct CDR3 sequences; approximately 71% were seen once. The template was RNA from unsorted bulk tissue. This sequence joins TRBV5-4 and TRBJ2-4; TRBD1 is a possible D gene (6 bases). The sequence came from a man aged 25-45 years with non-small cell lung cancer. Sequences were obtained from lung tumor tissue. The CDR3 loop is CASSFTGLGKNIQYF. CDR3 DNA: TGTGCCAGCAGCTTTACAGGGTTGGGCAAAAACATTCAGTACTTC.